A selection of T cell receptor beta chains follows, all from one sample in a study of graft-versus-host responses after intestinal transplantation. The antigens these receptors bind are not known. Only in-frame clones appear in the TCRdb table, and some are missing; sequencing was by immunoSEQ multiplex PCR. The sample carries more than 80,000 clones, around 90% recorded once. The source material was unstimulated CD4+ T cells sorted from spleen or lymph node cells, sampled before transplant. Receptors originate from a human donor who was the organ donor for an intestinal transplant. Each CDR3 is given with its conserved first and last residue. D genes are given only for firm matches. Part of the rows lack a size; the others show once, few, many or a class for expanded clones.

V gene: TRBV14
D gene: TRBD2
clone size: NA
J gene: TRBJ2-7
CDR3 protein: CASSQAGGPIEQYF
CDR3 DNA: TGTGCCAGCAGCCAAGCGGGAGGGCCGATCGAGCAGTACTTC

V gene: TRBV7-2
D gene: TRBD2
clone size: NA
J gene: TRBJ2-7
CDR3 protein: CASSLVRTSGPYEQYF
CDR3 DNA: TGTGCCAGCAGCTTAGTCCGGACTAGCGGACCCTACGAGCAGTACTTC

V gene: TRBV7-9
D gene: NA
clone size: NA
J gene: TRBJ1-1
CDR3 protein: CASSLARGGDTEAFF
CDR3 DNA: TGTGCCAGCAGCTTAGCTCGGGGCGGGGACACTGAAGCTTTCTTT

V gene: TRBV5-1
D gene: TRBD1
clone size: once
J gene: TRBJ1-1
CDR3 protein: CARGVRSRGITEAFF
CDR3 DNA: TGCGCCAGAGGGGTTCGGAGCAGGGGGATAACTGAAGCTTTCTTT

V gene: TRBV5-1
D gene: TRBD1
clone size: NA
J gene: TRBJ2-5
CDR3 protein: CASSRGQGQETQYF
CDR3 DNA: TGCGCCAGCAGTAGGGGACAGGGTCAAGAGACCCAGTACTTC

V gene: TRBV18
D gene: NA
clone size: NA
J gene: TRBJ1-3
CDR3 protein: CASSPGAGSGNTIYF
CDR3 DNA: TGTGCCAGCTCACCAGGGGCCGGGTCCGGAAACACCATATATTTT

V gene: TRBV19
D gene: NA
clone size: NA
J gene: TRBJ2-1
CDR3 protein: CASSRLAGVSYNEQFF
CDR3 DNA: TGTGCCAGTAGTAGACTAGCAGGGGTATCCTACAATGAGCAGTTCTTC

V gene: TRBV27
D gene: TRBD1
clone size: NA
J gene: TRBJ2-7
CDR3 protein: CASSLEGTGNEQYF
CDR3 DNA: TGTGCCAGCAGTTTAGAAGGGACAGGGAACGAGCAGTACTTC

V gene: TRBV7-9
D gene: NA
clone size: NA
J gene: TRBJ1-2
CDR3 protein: CASSTGGRGFGWYGYTF
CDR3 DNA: TGTGCCAGCAGCACGGGGGGCAGGGGCTTCGGATGGTATGGCTACACCTTC

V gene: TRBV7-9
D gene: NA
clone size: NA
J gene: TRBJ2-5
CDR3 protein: CASSPGRRETQYF
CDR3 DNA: TGTGCCAGCAGCCCAGGACGGAGGGAGACCCAGTACTTC

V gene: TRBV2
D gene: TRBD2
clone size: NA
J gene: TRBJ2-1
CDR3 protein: CASSSTSGRVGEQFF
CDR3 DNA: TGTGCCAGCAGTTCGACTAGCGGGAGGGTCGGGGAGCAGTTCTTC

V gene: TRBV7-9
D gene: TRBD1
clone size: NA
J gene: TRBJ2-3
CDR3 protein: CASSVTGAGTDTQYF
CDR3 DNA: TGTGCCAGCAGCGTCACAGGGGCCGGCACAGATACGCAGTATTTT

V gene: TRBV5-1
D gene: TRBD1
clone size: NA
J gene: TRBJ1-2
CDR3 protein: CASSLSRDRVVNYGYTF
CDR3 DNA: TGCGCCAGCAGCTTGAGTAGGGACAGGGTTGTGAACTATGGCTACACCTTC

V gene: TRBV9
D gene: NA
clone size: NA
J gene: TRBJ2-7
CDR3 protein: CASSVDGGQAGALVQYF
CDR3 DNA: TGTGCCAGCAGCGTAGATGGGGGTCAGGCAGGGGCCCTCGTCCAGTACTTC

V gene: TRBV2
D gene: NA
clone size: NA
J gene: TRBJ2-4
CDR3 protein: CASSTGKDIQYF
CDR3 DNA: TGTGCCAGCAGTACAGGGAAGGACATTCAGTACTTC

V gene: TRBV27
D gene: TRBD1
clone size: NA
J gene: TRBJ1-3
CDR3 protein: CASSPGTGRVFAGNTIYF
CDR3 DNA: TGTGCCAGCAGTCCAGGGACAGGGAGGGTGTTTGCTGGAAACACCATATATTTT

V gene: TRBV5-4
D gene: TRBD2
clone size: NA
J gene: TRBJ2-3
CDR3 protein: CASSLANSGASTDTQYF
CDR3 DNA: TGTGCCAGCAGCTTGGCCAATAGCGGGGCTAGCACAGATACGCAGTATTTT

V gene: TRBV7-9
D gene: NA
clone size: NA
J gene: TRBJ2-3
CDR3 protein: CASSPFYLRSPLHTQYF
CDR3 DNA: TGTGCCAGCAGCCCCTTTTATTTGCGGAGCCCGCTCCATACGCAGTATTTT

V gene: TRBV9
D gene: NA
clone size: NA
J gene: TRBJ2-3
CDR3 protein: CASSVGGSTDTQYF
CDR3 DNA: TGTGCCAGCAGCGTAGGGGGCAGCACAGATACGCAGTATTTT

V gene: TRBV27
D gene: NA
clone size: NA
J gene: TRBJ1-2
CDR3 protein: CASSTGLRGYTF
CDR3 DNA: TGTGCCAGCAGTACAGGGTTAAGGGGCTACACCTTC

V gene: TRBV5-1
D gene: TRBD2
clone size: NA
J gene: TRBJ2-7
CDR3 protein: CASSSSGGGYEQYF
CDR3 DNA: TGCGCCAGCAGCTCTAGCGGGGGTGGGTACGAGCAGTACTTC

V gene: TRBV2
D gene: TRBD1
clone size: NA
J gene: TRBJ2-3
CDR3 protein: CAGGFGTGGSRTDTRYF
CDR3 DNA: TGTGCCGGCGGGTTCGGGACAGGGGGCAGCAGGACAGATACGCGGTATTTT

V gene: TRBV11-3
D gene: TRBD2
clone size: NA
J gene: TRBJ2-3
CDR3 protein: CASSIRPPLAGKHTDTQYF
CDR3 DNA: TGTGCCAGCAGCATACGCCCCCCACTAGCGGGGAAACACACAGATACGCAGTATTTT

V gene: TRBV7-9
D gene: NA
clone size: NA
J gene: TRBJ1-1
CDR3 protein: CASSLAGLLNTEAFF
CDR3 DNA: TGTGCCAGCAGCTTAGCGGGACTCTTGAACACTGAAGCTTTCTTT

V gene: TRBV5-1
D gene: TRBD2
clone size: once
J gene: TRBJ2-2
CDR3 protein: CASSLRLTSGTWDTGELFF
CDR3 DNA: TGCGCCAGCAGCTTAAGACTGACTAGCGGGACTTGGGACACCGGGGAGCTGTTTTTT

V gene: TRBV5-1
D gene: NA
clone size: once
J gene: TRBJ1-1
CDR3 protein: CASSPVGVMNTEAFF
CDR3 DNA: TGCGCCAGCAGCCCCGTGGGAGTTATGAACACTGAAGCTTTCTTT

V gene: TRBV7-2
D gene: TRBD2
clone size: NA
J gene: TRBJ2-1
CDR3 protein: CASSPRTSGRLYNEQFF
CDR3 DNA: TGTGCCAGCAGCCCTCGGACTAGCGGGCGACTATACAATGAGCAGTTCTTC

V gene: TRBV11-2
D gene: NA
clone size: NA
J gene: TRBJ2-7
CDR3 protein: CASSLVQGYEQYF
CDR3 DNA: TGTGCCAGCAGCTTAGTACAGGGCTACGAGCAGTACTTC

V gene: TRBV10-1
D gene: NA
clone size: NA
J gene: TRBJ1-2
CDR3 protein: CATKDRSYGYTF
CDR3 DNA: TGCGCCACTAAGGACAGAAGCTATGGCTACACCTTC

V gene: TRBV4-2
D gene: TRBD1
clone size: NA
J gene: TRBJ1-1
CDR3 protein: CASSLGRGLGHGAFF
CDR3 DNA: TGTGCCAGCAGCCTCGGGAGGGGGCTAGGTCATGGAGCTTTCTTT

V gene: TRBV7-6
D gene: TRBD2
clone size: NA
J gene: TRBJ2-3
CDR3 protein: CASSLIAGGRDTQYF
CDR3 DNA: TGTGCCAGCAGCTTAATAGCGGGAGGGCGGGATACGCAGTATTTT